These 9 T cell receptor beta chains came from one sample sequenced in a study of cytomegalovirus exposure and HLA in healthy donors. Both 60 Vbeta primers and 13 Jbeta primers went into the PCR. Sequencing used immunoSEQ multiplex PCR; TCRdb keeps in-frame clones, though not all of them. The table includes roughly 130,000 clones, roughly 78% detected once. Material: PBMCs. The origin of the receptors is a male donor in good health and CMV-seronegative.

The gene calls are TRBV5-1 and TRBJ1-1; tentative D call: TRBD1 (6 bases). Per germline, CDR1 SGHRS and CDR2 YFSETQ. Trimming shortened V by 4 bases and J by 0 bases, and 13 bases separated the two germline ends. The CDR3 is made up of 15 amino acids. CDR3 residues: CASSGGQRVNTEAFF. The CDR3 nucleotides are TGCGCCAGCAGCGGAGGACAGCGAGTGAACACTGAAGCTTTCTTT.

The gene calls are TRBV9 and TRBJ2-5, with 11 bases matching TRBD2. V was clipped by 0 bases and J by 4 bases; unmatched bases: 5. Per germline, CDR1 SGDLS and CDR2 YYNGEE. The CDR3 contains 16 residues. CDR3 in amino acids: CASSVVIAGGLETQYF. The CDR3 DNA is TGTGCCAGCAGCGTAGTGATAGCGGGGGGGCTAGAGACCCAGTACTTC. Filled out from reference TRBV9 and TRBJ2-5, the complete variable domain reads DSGVTQTPKHLITATGQRVTLRCSPRSGDLSVYWYQQSLDQGLQFLIQYYNGEERAKGNILERFSAQQFPDLHSELNLSSLELGDSALYFCASSVVIAGGLETQYFGPGTRLLVL.

This clone was counted a few times. CDR3 bases: TGTGCCTGGAGCGCAGACAGGATCTATGGCTACACCTTC. This encodes CAWSADRIYGYTF. This rearrangement joins TRBV30 to TRBJ1-2; D is perhaps TRBD1 (6 bases). CDR1 and CDR2 (germline): GTSNPN, SVGIG (reference sequence). V dropped 3 bases and J dropped 4 bases, with 12 bases sitting between them. The CDR3 runs 13 residues.

The rearrangement uses TRBV19 and TRBJ1-2; TRBD1 matches 9 bases. CDR1 and CDR2 from the germline V gene are LNHDA and SQIVND (reference sequence). The CDR3 has 13 residues. Trimming removed 5 bases from V and 13 bases from J; junction bases left unmatched: 11. CDR3 region: CASSPRDRVLGTF. The CDR3 DNA sequence: TGTGCCAGTAGTCCGCGGGACAGGGTACTTGGCACCTTC.

The rearrangement joins TRBV11-2 to TRBJ2-1, with TRBD1 matching over 7 bases. With V trimmed by 0 bases and J by 9 bases, 11 bases remained unmatched. The CDR3 runs 16 residues. Germline assignment: CDR1 SGHAT and CDR2 FQNNGV. The CDR3 loop is CASSLDGKGGEIEQFF. CDR3 DNA sequence: TGTGCCAGCAGCTTAGATGGGAAAGGGGGCGAAATTGAGCAGTTCTTC. Looking up the rest from reference TRBV11-2 and TRBJ2-1 gives the full variable domain: EAGVAQSPRYKIIEKRQSVAFWCNPISGHATLYWYQQILGQGPKLLIQFQNNGVVDDSQLPKDRFSAERLKGVDSTLKIQPAKLEDSAVYLCASSLDGKGGEIEQFFGPGTRLTVL.

This clone was observed a handful of times. This sequence joins TRBV10-3 and TRBJ1-6; TRBD1 matches 10 bases. CDR3 length: 15 residues. Germline CDR1 is ENHRY and CDR2 is SYGVKD. Trimming removed 3 bases from V and 9 bases from J; junction bases left unmatched: 5. CDR3 in amino acids: CAISDPGQGTSPLHF. CDR3 bases: TGTGCCATCAGTGATCCGGGACAGGGGACTTCACCCCTCCACTTT.

The rearrangement joins TRBV5-1 to TRBJ2-2; 9 positions match TRBD2. The CDR3 extends over 14 amino acids. CDR1 SGHRS and CDR2 YFSETQ come from the germline V gene. The V and J ends lost 1 base and 6 bases, in that order; junction bases with no gene match: 1. CDR3 sequence: CASSLLAGAGELFF. CDR3 nucleotides: TGCGCCAGCAGCTTGTTAGCGGGAGCCGGGGAGCTGTTTTTT.

The chain uses TRBV11-2 and TRBJ1-3, with a weak D call TRBD1 (6 bases). This CDR3 is built from 19 residues. V was trimmed by 2 bases and J by 3 bases, leaving 23 bases between them. Germline CDR1 is SGHAT and CDR2 is FQNNGV. In DNA form, the CDR3 reads TGTGCCAGCAGCTTACTAGCCGTCTCAGGGGTATCTTTTGGAAACACCATATATTTT. Protein: CASSLLAVSGVSFGNTIYF.

The chain has TRBV4-3 and TRBJ2-1; the D gene is possibly TRBD2 (5 bases). This CDR3 comprises 15 residues. Germline V gene lookup returns CDR1 LGHNA and CDR2 YSLEER. V shed 6 bases and J shed 4 bases, with 16 bases lying between them. CDR3 region: CASSQDWVSYNEQFF. The CDR3 DNA reads TGCGCCAGCAGTCAGGACTGGGTTTCATACAATGAGCAGTTCTTC.